The 3 T cell receptor beta chains given below trace back to one sample, sequenced in a study of blood T cells in healthy people across ages. A J-beta primer mix and a sample-barcoded 5' primer were used in a second PCR of about 7 to 12 cycles. TCRdb called the 5' RACE reads again in MiXCR, with one record for every CDR3 protein. This sample carries around 870,000 distinct CDR3 sequences, 29% of them seen once, and the ten largest clones take around a sixth. Sequencing was carried out using blood. These receptors were obtained from a woman aged 80 or older in good health.

At least ten counts were recorded for this clonotype. The rearrangement uses TRBV4-2 and TRBJ1-2; TRBD1 agrees at 7 bases. CDR3 length: 14 amino acids. The germline gives CDR1 LGHNA, CDR2 YNFKEQ. The J segment lost 7 bases and the V segment lost 4 bases, leaving 9 bases of the junction unmatched. CDR3 sequence reads: CASSPDRPTSGYTF. The CDR3 DNA follows: TGTGCCAGCAGCCCGGACAGGCCGACTAGTGGCTACACCTTC.

This clonotype was observed a handful of times. The J gene is TRBJ2-2, the V gene TRBV11-2, with 8 bases lining up with TRBD1. Per the germline V gene, CDR1 is SGHAT and CDR2 is FQNNGV. The CDR3 runs 16 residues. Losses at the gene ends were 5 bases for V and 4 bases for J; bases not matched to a gene: 9. CDR3 DNA sequence: TGTGCCAGCAGCGGACAGCAGGGGGCAAGCACCGGGGAGCTGTTTTTT. This encodes CASSGQQGASTGELFF.

The chain has TRBV27 and TRBJ2-6, with D tentatively TRBD1 (6 bases). The V end was cut by 4 bases, the J end by 0 bases, with 25 bases between. The CDR3 is made up of 21 amino acids. Germline CDR1 reads MNHEY; CDR2 reads SMNVEV (reference sequence). CDR3: CASSSKWRRGTRYSGANVLTF. The CDR3 region has the DNA TGTGCCAGCAGTTCAAAGTGGAGGCGTGGGACACGATACTCTGGGGCCAACGTCCTGACTTTC. Variable domain in full (rest from reference TRBV27 and TRBJ2-6): EAQVTQNPRYLITVTGKKLTVTCSQNMNHEYMSWYRQDPGLGLRQIYYSMNVEVTDKGDVPEGYKVSRKEKRNFPLILESPSPNQTSLYFCASSSKWRRGTRYSGANVLTFGAGSRLTVL.